This T cell receptor beta chain was obtained from a study of read filtering for tumor transcriptome and immune sequencing. Study information: RNA-seq yielded only roughly 75 to 1,400 TCR reads, IR-seq about 4 to 10.27 million. Whole-study results and caveats: The sorted CD138-negative fraction was a mixed bone marrow immune population, not purified T cells.

The V gene's germline CDR1 is SGHRS and CDR2 YFSETQ. Trimming cost V 4 bases and J 5 bases, with 15 bases left between them. This CDR3 has 14 residues. Sampling of bone marrow took place during active disease in every patient. This library used roughly 0.4 ug RNA and molecular barcoded adaptors spanning alpha/delta and beta/gamma chains. TCRdb redid the calling of the reads with MiXCR, one entry per CDR3 protein. The repertoire holds about 93,000 distinct CDR3 sequences, with around a fifth as singletons. About this clonotype: The antigen remains unidentified. A much bigger clone sits one base away, suggesting this may be a read error. No conserved phenylalanine or tryptophan is present at the end of the CDR3, so a read error is the likely explanation.

The specimen sequenced was a population of CD138-negative cells sorted from bone marrow. The source is a donor at least 40 years old with multiple myeloma. The rearrangement links TRBV5-1 to TRBJ2-5, with D maybe TRBD2 (6 bases). CDR3 sequence: CASSRIGAGETQYS. The CDR3 DNA reads TGCGCCAGCAGCCGAATTGGAGCGGGCGAGACCCAGTACTCC.